This T cell receptor (beta chain) is from a study of T cells in women clearing cervical HPV infection. With regard to this clone: The CDR3 end falls 3 residues outside the read, so it is completed with the germline J gene.

CDR3 length: 15 amino acids. Germline V gives CDR1 MNHEY, CDR2 SMNVEV (reference sequence). Trimming took 2 bases from V and 2 from J; bases not matched to a gene: 4. Some clones are missing from TCRdb's copy, which holds only in-frame ones; the method was immunoSEQ multiplex PCR. The sample totals some 31,000 clones. The TCR comes from a woman between 18 and 70 years old with a cervical HPV16 infection that either progressed to CIN3+ or cleared (not recorded which). Material for sequencing was blood buffy coat. V and J are TRBV27 and TRBJ2-5; 8 bases agree with TRBD2. CDR3 residues: CASSLGAGGQETQYF. The part of the CDR3 DNA that was read is TGTGCCAGCAGTTTAGGGGCGGGGGGACAAGAGACC.